One TCR beta chain is described in this entry. CDR3 length equals 19 residues. Germline assignment: CDR1 MNHEY and CDR2 SVGAGI. Trimming removed 5 bases from V and 2 bases from J, with 25 bases in between. After constant-region reverse-primer amplification, full-length variable regions underwent semi-nested PCR with Nested Universal Primer A. TCRdb reanalysed the 5' RACE reads using MiXCR and keeps one entry per CDR3 protein. The data hold 55,000 to 80,000 distinct CDR3 sequences, with approximately 23% observed a single time. Specimen: memory CD4+ T cells sorted from a lymph node. Stated subset: memory CD4+ T cells, CD4+CD45RO+CD25-. The receptor comes from a female donor with breast cancer. The chain is built from TRBV6-5 and TRBJ2-1; D possibly matches TRBD1 or TRBD2 (5 bases each). The CDR3 loop reads CASSHTRASRAETYNEQFF. The CDR3 DNA follows: TGTGCCAGCAGTCACACCAGAGCTAGCAGGGCGGAGACCTACAATGAGCAGTTCTTC.